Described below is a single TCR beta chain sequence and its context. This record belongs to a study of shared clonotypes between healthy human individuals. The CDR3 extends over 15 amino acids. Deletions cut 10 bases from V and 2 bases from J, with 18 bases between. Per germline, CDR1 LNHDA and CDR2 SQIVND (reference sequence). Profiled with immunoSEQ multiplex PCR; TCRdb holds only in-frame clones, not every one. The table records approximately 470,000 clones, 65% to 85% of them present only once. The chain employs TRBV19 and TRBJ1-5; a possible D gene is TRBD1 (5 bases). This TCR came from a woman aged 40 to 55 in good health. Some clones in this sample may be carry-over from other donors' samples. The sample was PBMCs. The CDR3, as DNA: TGTGCCACCACCCCAAGTCAGGGCGGCAATCAGCCCCAGCATTTT. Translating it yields CATTPSQGGNQPQHF.